This TCR beta chain comes out of a study of blood T cell repertoires in COVID-19. At the level of the study: T cells, B-cell-depleted T cells, or PBMCs supplied cDNA or gDNA.

Seattle's enrolled individuals joined amid active infection and were then monitored longitudinally. The germline gives CDR1 SNHLY, CDR2 FYNNEI. CDR3 length: 13 residues. V lost 4 bases and J 0 bases, leaving 6 bases between the germline ends. The authors' processing: Counts of nucleated cells, estimated from reference gene primer amplification, were obtained. TCRdb keeps only in-frame clones here, not all; method: immunoSEQ multiplex PCR. Clone size and V and J calls were adopted from that table, with D and trimming inferred from the DNA. The table shows 25,000 to 35,000 clones, with around 90% occurring only once.

This chain links TRBV2 with TRBJ1-1; D is undetermined. This receptor was identified in a man aged 60 to 75 with COVID-19, enrolled during active disease. Sample: peripheral blood. The CDR3 coding sequence is TGTGCCAGCAGTGCCTTCTTGAACACTGAAGCTTTCTTT. It is translated as CASSAFLNTEAFF.